This T cell receptor (beta chain) was profiled in a study of T cells after posttransplantation cyclophosphamide. Broader study findings: Later blood repertoires were often dominated by clones from the donor CD8+ memory compartment. Skin or GI-infiltrating T cells shared few TRB sequences with blood. Recipient CMV seropositivity and CMV reactivation strongly tracked TRB clonality.

This clone was detected a few times. Its antigen is as yet unknown. Sequencing was performed with immunoSEQ multiplex PCR; in TCRdb, only in-frame clones are kept and a portion is missing. Of around 4,100 clones in the sample, about three quarters were seen once. Cyclophosphamide on days +3 and +4 followed busulfan-fludarabine conditioning and a marrow graft. The germline V gene encodes CDR1 LGHNA and CDR2 YSLEER. V was cut by 2 bases and J by 0 bases, with 20 bases left in between. The CDR3 runs 20 residues. This receptor was taken from a male patient aged 45-60 years who received an allogeneic stem cell transplant from an unrelated donor, was CMV-positive, and had acute GVHD only. Some T cells could come from the graft donor. This sample comprised PBMCs, obtained approximately 27 days after a stem cell transplant with posttransplant cyclophosphamide. The gene calls are TRBV4-3 and TRBJ2-6, with a tentative D call TRBD2 (6 bases). The CDR3 DNA reads TGCGCCAGCAGCCAACCGCCGTGGGGAGGCCCTAACTCTGGGGCCAACGTCCTGACTTTC. Translating it yields CASSQPPWGGPNSGANVLTF.